This T cell receptor beta chain was retrieved from a study of cytomegalovirus exposure and HLA in healthy donors. The CDR3 totals 14 residues. V shed 4 bases and J 6 bases; nucleotides not matched to a gene: 7. Germline V gives CDR1 MNHNY, CDR2 SVGAGI (reference sequence). The data were produced by immunoSEQ multiplex PCR, yet TCRdb's version contains in-frame clones alone and is incomplete. In the table there are 200,000 or so clones, around 90% of which are singletons. Regarding the study as a whole: Subsequent analysis showed first-cohort TCR clusters tending to co-occur in around 130 validation repertoires. The study flagged approximately 180 TCR beta chains as cytomegalovirus-associated. Researchers reported that a few CMV-associated chains were confirmed in vitro as CMV antigen-specific. With high specificity and sensitivity, the classifier reportedly diagnosed cytomegalovirus status.

For this clone: Antigen: not known.

This sequence was found in a woman aged 18-30 years in good health and CMV-seropositive. Sample: PBMCs. V gene TRBV6-6 combines with J gene TRBJ1-2; 8 positions match TRBD1. This chain's CDR3 is CASSSYRGSDGYTF. CDR3 nucleotides: TGTGCCAGCAGTTCGTACAGGGGGTCAGATGGCTACACCTTC.